This TCR beta chain originates from a study of T cell responses to AZD1222 COVID-19 vaccine. The CDR3 contains 14 residues. V lost 4 bases and J lost 8; bases outside the gene matches: 9. Germline CDR1 reads SGDLS; CDR2 reads YYNGEE. Method: immunoSEQ multiplex PCR; TCRdb's copy keeps in-frame clones and lacks some. The repertoire holds approximately 160,000 clones, under 95% seen once, with 5% in the top ten. The sample was peripheral blood, taken on day 0 of AZD1222 vaccination. The chain carries TRBV9 and TRBJ1-1; 9 bases match TRBD1. This TCR was recovered from an adult in good health. The CDR3 is CASSTPGQGAEAFF. For the CDR3, the DNA is TGTGCCAGCAGCACGCCGGGACAGGGAGCCGAAGCTTTCTTT.